The clone carrying this T cell receptor (beta chain) was seen once. What it recognizes is unknown. This specimen comes from a study of long-term antiretroviral therapy in people with HIV. Points from the study as a whole: In samples taken after ART, diversity increased but remained below transplant donor control levels.

Per donor, a minimum of one pre-ART and a minimum of two post-ART PBMC samples were available. Survey-level resolution applied to immunoSEQ assay v3.0. Assay: immunoSEQ multiplex PCR; the TCRdb copy retains only in-frame clones and omits some. Of tens of thousands of clones listed, 85% are singletons. The clonotype comes from a man aged 40-55 years with HIV. The source was unsorted PBMCs, collected roughly 4.9 years after starting antiretroviral therapy.

In DNA form, the CDR3 reads TGTGCCAGCAGTGAGGGACACACGAACTATGGCTACACCTTC. Translating it yields CASSEGHTNYGYTF. V and J are TRBV2 and TRBJ1-2; the D gene is possibly TRBD1 (6 bases). The ends were cut back, 3 bases at V and 2 bases at J, with 10 bases in the middle. This CDR3 is built from 14 residues. From germline, CDR1 is SNHLY and CDR2 FYNNEI.